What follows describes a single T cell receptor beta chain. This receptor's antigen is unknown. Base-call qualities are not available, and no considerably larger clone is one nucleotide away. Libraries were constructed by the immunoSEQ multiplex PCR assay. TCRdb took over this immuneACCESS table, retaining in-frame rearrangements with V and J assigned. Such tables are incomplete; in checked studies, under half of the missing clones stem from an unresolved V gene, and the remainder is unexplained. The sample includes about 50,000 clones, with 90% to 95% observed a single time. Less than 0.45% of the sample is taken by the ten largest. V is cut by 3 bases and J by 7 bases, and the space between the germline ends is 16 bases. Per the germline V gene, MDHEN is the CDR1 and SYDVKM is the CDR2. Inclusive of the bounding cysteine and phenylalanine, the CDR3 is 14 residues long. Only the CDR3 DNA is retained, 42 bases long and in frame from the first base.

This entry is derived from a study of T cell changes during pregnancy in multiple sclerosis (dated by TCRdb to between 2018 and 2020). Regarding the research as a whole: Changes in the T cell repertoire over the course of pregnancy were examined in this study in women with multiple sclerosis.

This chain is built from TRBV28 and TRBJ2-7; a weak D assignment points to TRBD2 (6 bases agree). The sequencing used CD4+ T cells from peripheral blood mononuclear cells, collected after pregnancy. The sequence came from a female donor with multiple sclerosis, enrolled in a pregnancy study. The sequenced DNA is TGTGCCAGCAGTTTGGACCGACTAGTATATGAGCAGTACTTC. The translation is CASSLDRLVYEQYF.